The rows below give T cell receptor beta chains drawn from one sample of a study of T cells in pancreatic ductal adenocarcinoma. Sequencing was performed with immunoSEQ multiplex PCR; in TCRdb, only in-frame clones are kept and a portion is missing. The sample yields some 4,300 clones, approximately 79% seen once. Specimen: pancreatic tumor tissue. All receptors derive from a human donor with pancreatic ductal adenocarcinoma. The donor label of this sample is uncertain. Both conserved end residues are part of each CDR3. A D gene is named only where the DNA matches it firmly. Size values are once, few and many counts, or a class for expanded clones, and some rows have none.

d_call clone_size j_call v_call cdr3_aa cdr3_nt
TRBD1 - TRBJ1-2 TRBV5-5 CASSLSWDRANYGYTF TGTGCCAGCAGCTTGTCATGGGACAGAGCTAACTATGGCTACACCTTC
TRBD2 - TRBJ2-3 TRBV5-4 CASSLDGTRSGTDTQYF TGTGCCAGCAGCCTTGATGGGACTAGATCGGGCACAGATACGCAGTATTTT
TRBD1 - TRBJ1-2 TRBV7-8 CASSLDPGGWRGYTF TGTGCCAGCAGCTTAGACCCAGGGGGGTGGCGTGGCTACACCTTC
- - TRBJ1-1 TRBV19 CASSIDSRGSTEAFF TGTGCCAGTAGTATAGATTCCAGGGGTAGCACTGAAGCTTTCTTT
- - TRBJ1-2 TRBV15 CATSRGGGNYGYTF TGTGCCACCAGCAGAGGTGGTGGTAACTATGGCTACACCTTC
- - TRBJ2-5 TRBV6-1 CASSEAGLGARETQYF TGTGCCAGCAGTGAAGCTGGACTGGGCGCAAGAGAGACCCAGTACTTC
TRBD2 - TRBJ2-1 TRBV27 CASSLIAGGFHEQFF TGTGCCAGCAGTCTTATAGCGGGGGGTTTCCATGAGCAGTTCTTC
- - TRBJ2-1 TRBV4-3 CASSQGSRSGVISSGYNEQFF TGCGCCAGCAGCCAAGGGTCCCGATCGGGAGTAATATCCTCCGGCTACAATGAGCAGTTCTTC
- few TRBJ1-3 TRBV27 CASSPRVYRGNTIYF TGTGCCAGCAGCCCCAGGGTTTATCGTGGAAACACCATATATTTT
- - TRBJ2-6 TRBV27 CASSLSAGTGANVLTF TGTGCCAGCAGTTTATCTGCCGGGACTGGGGCCAACGTCCTGACTTTC
- - TRBJ2-7 TRBV2 CASRDQGYEQYF TGTGCCAGCAGGGACCAGGGCTACGAGCAGTACTTC
- large TRBJ1-1 TRBV29-1 CSSRTSGGNTEAFF TGCAGCTCCCGGACGTCGGGGGGGAACACTGAAGCTTTCTTT
TRBD1 - TRBJ2-2 TRBV7-2 CASSLAGTGGVNSVTGELFF TGTGCCAGCAGCTTAGCTGGGACAGGGGGCGTTAATTCTGTGACCGGGGAGCTGTTTTTT
TRBD1 - TRBJ1-4 TRBV9 CASNQQGANEKLFF TGTGCCAGCAACCAACAGGGGGCGAATGAAAAACTGTTTTTT
- - TRBJ1-5 TRBV6-9 CASTPTGPNQPQHF TGTGCCAGCACCCCGACAGGACCGAATCAGCCCCAGCATTTT
- - TRBJ2-1 TRBV30 CAWSAEPGTGKSGRSPEQFF TGTGCCTGGAGTGCAGAGCCCGGGACAGGGAAAAGCGGGAGATCGCCTGAGCAGTTCTTC
- - TRBJ2-5 TRBV4-3 CASSQEPQGTQYF TGCGCCAGCAGCCAAGAGCCACAGGGAACCCAGTACTTC
- - TRBJ2-7 TRBV2 CAAAGGMTYEQYF TGTGCCGCCGCCGGGGGCATGACCTACGAGCAGTACTTC
TRBD1 - TRBJ1-1 TRBV2 CASSVTGSTEAFF TGTGCCAGCAGTGTGACAGGGAGCACTGAAGCTTTCTTT
- - TRBJ2-5 TRBV25-1 CASSAGKTQYF TGTGCCAGCAGTGCGGGGAAGACCCAGTACTTC
TRBD1 - TRBJ1-1 TRBV5-4 CASSLTGGAGTEAFF TGTGCCAGCAGCTTGACAGGGGGCGCGGGCACTGAAGCTTTCTTT
TRBD1 - TRBJ1-2 TRBV7-9 CASSLGTGGFNYGYTF TGTGCCAGCAGCTTAGGGACAGGGGGCTTTAACTATGGCTACACCTTC
TRBD2 - TRBJ2-1 TRBV29-1 CSVDTIPGLAGGHYNEQFF TGCAGCGTTGATACGATTCCGGGACTAGCGGGGGGCCACTACAATGAGCAGTTCTTC
TRBD1 - TRBJ1-5 TRBV27 CASSLGDRVSNQPQHF TGTGCCAGCAGTTTAGGGGACAGGGTAAGCAATCAGCCCCAGCATTTT
- - TRBJ1-1 TRBV7-3 CASSLQGPSFMNTEAFF TGTGCCAGCAGCTTGCAGGGGCCCTCGTTCATGAACACTGAAGCTTTCTTT
- - TRBJ1-1 TRBV5-4 CASSLEGTEWTEAFF TGTGCCAGCAGCTTGGAAGGGACCGAATGGACTGAAGCTTTCTTT
- few TRBJ1-1 TRBV28 CASSLVARATEAFF TGTGCCAGCAGTTTAGTGGCCAGAGCAACTGAAGCTTTCTTT
TRBD1 - TRBJ1-5 TRBV6-5 CASSDRGPSNQPQHF TGTGCCAGCAGCGACAGGGGGCCCAGCAATCAGCCCCAGCATTTT
- - TRBJ1-1 TRBV30 CAWTAFRVGAFF TGTGCCTGGACCGCTTTTCGGGTAGGAGCTTTCTTT
TRBD1 once TRBJ2-1 TRBV2 CASSAEGTGGNEQFF TGTGCCAGCAGTGCGGAAGGGACAGGGGGAAATGAGCAGTTCTTC
- few TRBJ1-1 TRBV19 CASSAGYRESVVNTEAFF TGTGCCAGTAGCGCCGGCTACCGGGAGAGCGTGGTGAACACTGAAGCTTTCTTT
TRBD1 - TRBJ1-1 TRBV10-1 CASTTGPGQGRGGYTEAFF TGCGCCAGCACAACTGGACCGGGACAGGGGCGGGGAGGGTACACTGAAGCTTTCTTT
- - TRBJ1-5 TRBV19 CASSCQPQHF TGTGCCAGTAGTTGTCAGCCCCAGCATTTT
- - TRBJ1-1 TRBV6-6 CASSTRVPTSPTEAFF TGTGCCAGCAGCACGAGGGTTCCTACCTCCCCCACTGAAGCTTTCTTT
TRBD1 - TRBJ2-3 TRBV10-3 CAISESPDRDTQYF TGTGCCATCAGTGAGTCCCCGGACAGGGATACGCAGTATTTT
- once TRBJ1-5 TRBV6-5 CASSYGQYSNQPQHF TGTGCCAGCAGTTACGGCCAATATAGCAATCAGCCCCAGCATTTT
TRBD1 - TRBJ1-1 TRBV7-9 CASSLAWSRGPEAFF TGTGCCAGCAGCTTAGCGTGGTCCAGGGGGCCCGAAGCTTTCTTT
- - TRBJ1-5 TRBV7-2 CASSPLTWSNQPQHF TGTGCCAGCAGCCCACTGACGTGGAGCAATCAGCCCCAGCATTTT
TRBD1 - TRBJ1-4 TRBV12-5 CASGLVHTRTGDEKLFF TGTGCTAGTGGTTTGGTACACACCAGGACAGGGGATGAAAAACTGTTTTTT
- once TRBJ2-1 TRBV4-2 CASSDDSSYNEQFF TGTGCCAGCAGCGATGACTCCTCCTACAATGAGCAGTTCTTC
TRBD1 - TRBJ2-5 TRBV5-1 CASSLGQGYQETQYF TGCGCCAGCAGCTTAGGACAGGGGTACCAAGAGACCCAGTACTTC
TRBD1 - TRBJ2-5 TRBV14 CASSRYRGSGEETQYF TGTGCCAGCAGCCGCTACAGGGGGTCAGGGGAAGAGACCCAGTACTTC
- - TRBJ1-6 TRBV16 CASSPGPGSLHF TGTGCCAGCAGCCCCGGCCCGGGTAGCCTCCACTTT
- few TRBJ1-2 TRBV28 CASSFGYGYTF TGTGCCAGCAGTTTTGGGTATGGCTACACCTTC
TRBD1 - TRBJ1-5 TRBV7-9 CASSLARDRDNQPQHF TGTGCCAGCAGCTTAGCCCGGGACAGAGACAATCAGCCCCAGCATTTT
TRBD2 - TRBJ2-5 TRBV27 CASSLTPGWERGPAETQYF TGTGCCAGCAGTTTAACCCCCGGGTGGGAGCGGGGTCCCGCGGAGACCCAGTACTTC
TRBD2 few TRBJ2-5 TRBV15 CATSRDTGLVMGQETQYF TGTGCCACCAGCAGAGATACTGGACTAGTCATGGGCCAAGAGACCCAGTACTTC
TRBD1 - TRBJ2-5 TRBV5-6 CASSLDLGGARSAETQYF TGTGCCAGCAGCTTGGACCTAGGGGGCGCGCGATCAGCAGAGACCCAGTACTTC
TRBD2 - TRBJ2-3 TRBV6-5 CASSYPHGQRGSTQYF TGTGCCAGCAGTTACCCCCACGGACAGCGGGGGTCTACGCAGTATTTT